What follows are 14 T cell receptor beta chains derived from one specimen sequenced in a study of blood T cells in healthy people across ages. Alongside a J-beta primer mix, a sample-barcoded 5' primer served in a second PCR lasting about 7 to 11 cycles. TCRdb recomputed calls from the 5' RACE reads with MiXCR, one row per CDR3 protein. The top ten hold over 5.5% of the sample, which has 1,300,000 or so distinct CDR3 sequences, roughly 64% seen once. The sequenced sample consisted of blood. These receptors all stem from a man between 18 and 35 years old in good health.

This sequence joins TRBV6-5 and TRBJ1-1; D might be TRBD1 (5 bases). The CDR3 sequence is 14 residues long. Per germline, CDR1 MNHEY and CDR2 SVGAGI. The germline V and J ends were trimmed by 5 bases and 5 bases, with 15 bases remaining between them. Here the CDR3 DNA reads TGTGCCAGCAGTCGTTCGGGACGAGGGACTGAAGCTTTCTTT. It translates to CASSRSGRGTEAFF.

V is TRBV11-2 and J is TRBJ2-5; possibly TRBD1 for D (6 bases). Per germline, CDR1 SGHAT and CDR2 FQNNGV. Trimming cost V 5 bases and J 5 bases, with 12 bases left between them. The CDR3 loop spans 13 amino acids. The CDR3 loop is CASSATGRETQYF. DNA of the CDR3: TGTGCCAGCAGCGCCACAGGGCGGGAGACCCAGTACTTC.

This clonotype has only a few counts. The V call is TRBV29-1, the J call TRBJ1-2; no firm D call. The ends were cut back, 1 base at V and 5 bases at J, with 8 bases in the middle. The CDR3 has 12 residues. Germline V gene lookup returns CDR1 SQVTM and CDR2 ANQGSEA. The CDR3 DNA reads as TGCAGCGTTGAAGTCGAAGATTATGGCTACACCTTC. Its translation is CSVEVEDYGYTF.

V usage is TRBV10-3 and J usage is TRBJ2-3, with D possibly matching TRBD2 (5 bases). Germline V gene lookup returns CDR1 ENHRY and CDR2 SYGVKD. V was trimmed by 5 bases and J by 3 bases, leaving 15 bases between them. The CDR3 length is 15 residues. The CDR3 sequence: CAISTAMGVTDTQYF. The CDR3 DNA follows: TGTGCCATCAGTACCGCTATGGGAGTGACAGATACGCAGTATTTT.

This rearrangement joins TRBV6-6 to TRBJ2-2, with TRBD1 matching over 8 bases. Trimming at V came to 11 bases and at J to 0 bases, leaving 8 bases not matched to a gene. Germline CDR1 MNHNY, CDR2 SVGAGI (reference sequence). The CDR3 is 15 residues long. CDR3 nucleotides: TGTGCCGGGAAGACAGGGGCGTCGAACACCGGGGAGCTGTTTTTT. Translated: CAGKTGASNTGELFF.

The CDR3 here is CASSFWVIPETQYF. The CDR3 nucleotides read TGTGCCAGCAGCTTTTGGGTAATCCCCGAGACCCAGTACTTC. The chain employs TRBV5-6 and TRBJ2-5, with D unresolved. Germline CDR1 is SGHDT and CDR2 is YYEEEE. CDR3 length equals 14 residues. Trimming cost V 2 bases and J 5 bases, with 13 bases left between them.

The genes are TRBV2 and TRBJ2-3; TRBD1 agrees at 9 bases. The length of the CDR3 is 17 residues. V shed 11 bases and J 0 bases; nucleotides not matched to a gene: 15. Germline CDR1 SNHLY, CDR2 FYNNEI. The CDR3 protein is CALVGNLGQGSTDTQYF. In DNA form, the CDR3 reads TGTGCCCTCGTGGGGAACCTCGGACAGGGGAGCACAGATACGCAGTATTTT.

The chain is built from TRBV12-3 or TRBV12-4 and TRBJ2-1, with D tentatively TRBD2 (7 bases). Trimming removed 6 bases at V and 10 bases at J, with 19 bases between. The CDR3 sequence is 14 residues long. The CDR3 sequence is CASRGAGHIPEQFF. CDR3 DNA: TGTGCCAGCAGGGGAGCGGGACACATCCCCGAGCAGTTCTTC.

Turning to this clonotype: At one end the junction does not follow the germline gene, possibly because of a read error. The chain couples TRBV20-1 to TRBJ2-2, with TRBD2 identical over 11 bases. From germline, CDR1 is DFQATT and CDR2 SNEGSKA (reference sequence). This CDR3 comprises 15 residues. The CDR3 DNA is TGCAGTGCCAGAGTAGCGGGAGGGCCCACCGGGGAGCTGTTTTTT. Its protein product is CSARVAGGPTGELFF.

This clonotype was recorded a few times. V is TRBV24-1 and J is TRBJ2-1; 9 positions match TRBD2. V lost 3 bases to trimming and J lost 13 bases; unmatched junction nucleotides: 6. Germline V gene sequence: CDR1 KGHDR, CDR2 SFDVKD. The CDR3 loop spans 13 amino acids. The CDR3 sequence is CATSDPKREVQFF. CDR3 sequence (DNA): TGTGCCACCAGTGATCCCAAGCGGGAGGTTCAGTTCTTC.

The chain carries TRBV9 and TRBJ1-2; D unclear. The ends were cut back, 0 bases at V and 4 bases at J, with 7 bases in the middle. The CDR3 covers 13 residues. Germline CDR1 is SGDLS and CDR2 is YYNGEE. CDR3 sequence: CASSVGPTYGYTF. CDR3 DNA: TGTGCCAGCAGCGTAGGTCCCACCTATGGCTACACCTTC.

This clonotype was counted a few times. The V gene is TRBV29-1, the J gene TRBJ1-1; no definite D call. The CDR3 extends over 13 amino acids. V lost 4 bases to trimming and J lost 4 bases, with 13 bases between them. Per the germline V gene, CDR1 is SQVTM and CDR2 is ANQGSEA. CDR3 region: CSVVHEGVTEAFF. For the CDR3, the DNA is TGCAGCGTTGTCCATGAGGGCGTCACTGAAGCTTTCTTT.

The chain joins TRBV7-2 to TRBJ2-5; weak D call: TRBD2 (5 bases). V was clipped by 2 bases and J by 12 bases, with 10 bases between them. Germline V lookup: CDR1 SGHTA, CDR2 FQGNSA. The CDR3 runs to 11 residues. DNA of the CDR3: TGTGCCAGCAGCTTATTTCGGGAAAAGTACTTC. This sequence encodes CASSLFREKYF.

CDR3 sequence reads: CASSGTTWGGELFF. CDR3 bases: TGTGCCAGCAGTGGGACTACCTGGGGCGGGGAGCTGTTTTTT. The genes are TRBV3-1 and TRBJ2-2; the match to TRBD2 covers 7 bases. This CDR3 is built from 14 residues. Germline CDR1 is LGHDT and CDR2 is YNNKEL (reference sequence). V gave up 6 bases and J gave up 7 bases; unmatched junction bases: 8.